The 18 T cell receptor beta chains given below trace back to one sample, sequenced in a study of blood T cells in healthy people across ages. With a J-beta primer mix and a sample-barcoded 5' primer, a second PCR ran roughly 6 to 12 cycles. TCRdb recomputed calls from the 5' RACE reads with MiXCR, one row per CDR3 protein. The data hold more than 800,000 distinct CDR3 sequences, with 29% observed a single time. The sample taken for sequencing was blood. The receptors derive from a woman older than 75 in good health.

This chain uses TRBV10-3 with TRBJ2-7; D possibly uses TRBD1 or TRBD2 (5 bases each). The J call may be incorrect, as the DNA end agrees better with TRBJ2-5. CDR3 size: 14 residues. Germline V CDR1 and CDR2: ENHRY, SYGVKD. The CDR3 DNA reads TGTGCCATCAGTGAACCCGAGAGGGGAGAGACCCAGTACTTC. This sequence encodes CAISEPERGETQYF.

The CDR3 loop reads CASSSADSGNTIYF. As DNA, the CDR3 is TGTGCCAGCAGTTCAGCAGACTCTGGAAACACCATATATTTT. This chain uses TRBV12-3 or TRBV12-4 with TRBJ1-3; D uncertain. Trimming shortened V by 4 bases and J by 0 bases, and 7 bases separated the two germline ends. This CDR3 contains 14 residues.

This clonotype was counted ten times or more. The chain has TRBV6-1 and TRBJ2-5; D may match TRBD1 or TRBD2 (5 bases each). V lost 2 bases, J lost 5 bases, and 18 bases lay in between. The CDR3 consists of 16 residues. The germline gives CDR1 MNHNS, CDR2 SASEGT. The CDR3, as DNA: TGTGCCAGCAGTGAATTTTATGCCTCACGGGGCGAGACCCAGTACTTC. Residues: CASSEFYASRGETQYF.

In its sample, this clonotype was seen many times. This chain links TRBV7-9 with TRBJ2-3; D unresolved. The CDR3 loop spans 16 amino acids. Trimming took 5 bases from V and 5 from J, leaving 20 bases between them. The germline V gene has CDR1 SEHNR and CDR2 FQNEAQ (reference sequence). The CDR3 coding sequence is TGTGCCAGCAGCCCCGGTGCAGGAGAAGGCAGAGATACGCAGTATTTT. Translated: CASSPGAGEGRDTQYF.

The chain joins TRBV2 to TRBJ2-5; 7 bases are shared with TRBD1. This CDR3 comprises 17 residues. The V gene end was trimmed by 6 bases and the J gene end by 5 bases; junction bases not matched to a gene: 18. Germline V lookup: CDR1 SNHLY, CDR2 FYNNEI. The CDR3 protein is CASRRSTGSLPGETQYF. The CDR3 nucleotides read TGTGCCAGCAGGCGGTCGACAGGGAGTCTCCCCGGGGAGACCCAGTACTTC.

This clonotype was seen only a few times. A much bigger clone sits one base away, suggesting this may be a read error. The CDR3 here is CASSLYSGTGLNEQYF. The CDR3, as DNA: TGTGCCAGCTCACTTTATTCCGGGACAGGTCTAAATGAGCAGTACTTC. The chain couples TRBV18 to TRBJ2-4; 8 bases line up with TRBD1. The CDR3 spans 16 residues. Germline V gene sequence: CDR1 KGHSH, CDR2 LQKENI. V shed 4 bases and J 13 bases; nucleotides not matched to a gene: 18.

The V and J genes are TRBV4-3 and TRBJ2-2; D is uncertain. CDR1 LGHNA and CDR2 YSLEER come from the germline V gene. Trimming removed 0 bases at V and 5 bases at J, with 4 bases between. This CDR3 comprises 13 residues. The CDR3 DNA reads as TGCGCCAGCAGCCAAGAGAGAACCGGGGAGCTGTTTTTT. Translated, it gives CASSQERTGELFF.

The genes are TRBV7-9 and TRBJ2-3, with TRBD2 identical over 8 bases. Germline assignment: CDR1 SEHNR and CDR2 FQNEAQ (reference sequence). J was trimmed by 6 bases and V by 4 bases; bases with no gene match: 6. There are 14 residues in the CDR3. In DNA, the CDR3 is TGTGCCAGCAGCTATAGCGGGGCGGGGGATACGCAGTATTTT. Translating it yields CASSYSGAGDTQYF.

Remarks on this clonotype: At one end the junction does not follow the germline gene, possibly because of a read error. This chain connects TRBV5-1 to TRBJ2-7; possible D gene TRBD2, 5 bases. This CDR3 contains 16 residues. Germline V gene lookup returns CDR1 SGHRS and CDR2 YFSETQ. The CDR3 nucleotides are TGCGCCAGCAACTTGGCCGGGGAGTGGGGTTACAATGAGCAGTACTTC. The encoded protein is CASNLAGEWGYNEQYF.

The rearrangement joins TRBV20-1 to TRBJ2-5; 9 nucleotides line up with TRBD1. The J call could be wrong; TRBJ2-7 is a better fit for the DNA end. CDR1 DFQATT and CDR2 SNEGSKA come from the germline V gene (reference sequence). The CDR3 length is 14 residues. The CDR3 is CSASTGTGRYEQYF. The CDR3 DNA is TGCAGTGCTAGTACCGGGACAGGGCGGTACGAGCAGTACTTC.

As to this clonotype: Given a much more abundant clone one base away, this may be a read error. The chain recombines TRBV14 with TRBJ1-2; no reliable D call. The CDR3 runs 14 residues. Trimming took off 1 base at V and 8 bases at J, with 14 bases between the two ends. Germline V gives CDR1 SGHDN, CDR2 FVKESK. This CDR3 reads CASSQGAELRGYTF. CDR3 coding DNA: TGTGCCAGCAGCCAAGGTGCCGAGCTGAGGGGCTACACCTTC. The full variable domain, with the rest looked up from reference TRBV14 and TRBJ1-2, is EAGVTQFPSHSVIEKGQTVTLRCDPISGHDNLYWYRRVMGKEIKFLLHFVKESKQDESGMPNNRFLAERTGGTYSTLKVQPAELEDSGVYFCASSQGAELRGYTFGSGTRLTVV.

CDR3 protein: CASSEEEGFKETQYF. The CDR3 region has the DNA TGTGCCAGCAGTGAGGAGGAGGGGTTCAAAGAGACCCAGTACTTC. The rearrangement links TRBV28 to TRBJ2-5; a weak D match, TRBD2 (6 bases). The CDR3 has 15 residues. Germline values: CDR1 MDHEN, CDR2 SYDVKM. The V gene lost 5 bases and the J gene lost 3 bases, with 16 bases spanning the gap. The complete variable domain, with remaining parts taken from reference TRBV28 and TRBJ2-5, reads DVKVTQSSRYLVKRTGEKVFLECVQDMDHENMFWYRQDPGLGLRLIYFSYDVKMKEKGDIPEGYSVSREKKERFSLILESASTNQTSMYLCASSEEEGFKETQYFGPGTRLLVL.

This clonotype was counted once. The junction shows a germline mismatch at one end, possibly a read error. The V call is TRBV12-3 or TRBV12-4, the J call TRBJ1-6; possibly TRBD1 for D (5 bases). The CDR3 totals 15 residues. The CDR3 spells CASSFREDRNSLLHF. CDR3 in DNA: TGTGCCAGCAGTTTCAGGGAGGATAGAAATTCACTCCTCCACTTT.

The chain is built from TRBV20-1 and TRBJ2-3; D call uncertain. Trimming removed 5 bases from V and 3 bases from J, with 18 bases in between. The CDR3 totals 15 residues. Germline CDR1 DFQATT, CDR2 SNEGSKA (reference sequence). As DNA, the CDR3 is TGCAGTGCTGGAAACGTTATATCCCATACAGATACGCAGTATTTT. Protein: CSAGNVISHTDTQYF.

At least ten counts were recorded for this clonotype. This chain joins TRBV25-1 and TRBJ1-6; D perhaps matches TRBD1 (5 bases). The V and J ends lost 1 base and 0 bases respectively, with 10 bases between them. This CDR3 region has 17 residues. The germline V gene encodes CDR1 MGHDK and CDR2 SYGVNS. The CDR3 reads CASSESGRSSYNSPLHF. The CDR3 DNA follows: TGTGCCAGCAGTGAATCAGGGAGAAGCTCCTATAATTCACCCCTCCACTTT.

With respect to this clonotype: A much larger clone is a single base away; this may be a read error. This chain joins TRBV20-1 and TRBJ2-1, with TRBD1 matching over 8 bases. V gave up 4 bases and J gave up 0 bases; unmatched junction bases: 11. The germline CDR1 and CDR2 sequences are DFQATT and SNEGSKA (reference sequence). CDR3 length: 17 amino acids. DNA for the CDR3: TGCAGTGCTACGTTTAGGGGACAGGTGAGCTCCTACAATGAGCAGTTCTTC. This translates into CSATFRGQVSSYNEQFF.

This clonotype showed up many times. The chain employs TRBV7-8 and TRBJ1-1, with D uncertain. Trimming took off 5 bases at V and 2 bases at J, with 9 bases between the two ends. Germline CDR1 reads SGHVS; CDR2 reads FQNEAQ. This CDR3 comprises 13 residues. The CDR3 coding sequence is TGTGCCAGCAGCGGATACACAAACACTGAAGCTTTCTTT. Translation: CASSGYTNTEAFF.

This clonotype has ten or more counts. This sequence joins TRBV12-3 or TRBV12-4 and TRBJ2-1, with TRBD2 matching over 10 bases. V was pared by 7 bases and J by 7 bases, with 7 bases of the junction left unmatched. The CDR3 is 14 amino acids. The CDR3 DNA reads TGTGCCAGCATTATAGCGGGGGGCAGGAATGAGCAGTTCTTC. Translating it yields CASIIAGGRNEQFF.